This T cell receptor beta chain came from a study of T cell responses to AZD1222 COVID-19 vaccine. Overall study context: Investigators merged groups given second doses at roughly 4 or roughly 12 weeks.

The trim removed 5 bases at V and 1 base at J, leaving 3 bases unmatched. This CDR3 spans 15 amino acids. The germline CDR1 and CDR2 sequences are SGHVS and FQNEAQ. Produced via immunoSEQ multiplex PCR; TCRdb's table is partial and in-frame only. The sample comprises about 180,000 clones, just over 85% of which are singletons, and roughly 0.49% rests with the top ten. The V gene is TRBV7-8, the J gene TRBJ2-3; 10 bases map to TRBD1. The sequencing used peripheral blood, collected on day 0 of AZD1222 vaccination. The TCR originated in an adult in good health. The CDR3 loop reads CASSLTGGGTDTQYF. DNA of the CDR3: TGTGCCAGCAGCCTGACAGGGGGCGGCACAGATACGCAGTATTTT.